This TCR beta chain appears in the sequencing data of a study of T-cell memory formation after mild COVID-19. Looking at the study overall: TCR clusters were mostly donor specific. Overall study findings and caveats: Pre-infection memory already had some responding clones, implying cross-reactive memory joined. CM and EM subsets held most contracting CD4+ clones; EMRA held CD8+ ones.

V lost 3 bases and J lost 1; bases outside the gene matches: 1. From germline, CDR1 is SNHLY and CDR2 FYNNEI. The CDR3 spans 15 residues. TCRdb redid the calling of the 5' RACE reads with MiXCR, one entry per CDR3 protein. Found here are around 82,000 distinct CDR3 sequences, about 13% of them singletons; the top ten hold 41%. Only a few counts were recorded for this clonotype. Its cognate antigen is unknown. This sequence originates from a man aged 18 to 35 who had mild COVID-19 (a few samples of this study predate the infection). Cell type and time point are not known. The specimen was PBMCs or a T cell subset sorted from them (not recorded which). The rearrangement uses TRBV2 and TRBJ2-1; 9 bases line up with TRBD1. CDR3 sequence: CASSDGQGSYNEQFF. CDR3 bases: TGTGCCAGCAGTGACGGACAGGGGTCCTACAATGAGCAGTTCTTC.